Listed here are 31 T cell receptor beta chains from one sample, sequenced in a study of shared clonotypes between healthy human individuals. Sequencing used immunoSEQ multiplex PCR; TCRdb keeps in-frame clones, though not all of them. The table has 2.5 million or so clones, roughly 92% seen once. Sequenced input: naive CD4+ T cells sorted from blood. The subset denotes: CD45RA+ positively selected. The receptors come from a man aged 18-30 years in good health.

This chain joins TRBV25-1 and TRBJ2-1; TRBD1 matches 9 bases. V shed 2 bases, J shed 2 bases, and the junction held 1 base outside the gene matches. CDR1 and CDR2 from the germline V gene are MGHDK and SYGVNS. The CDR3 runs to 15 residues. For the CDR3, the DNA is TGTGCCAGCAGTGAAAGACAGGGGGCCTACAATGAGCAGTTCTTC. This gives the protein CASSERQGAYNEQFF.

This sequence joins TRBV6-5 and TRBJ1-1; 7 nucleotides agree with TRBD1. V lost 5 bases to trimming and J lost 7 bases; unmatched junction nucleotides: 10. Germline CDR1 and CDR2: MNHEY and SVGAGI. The CDR3 has 14 residues. The CDR3 region is CASSPHGQVGEAFF. CDR3 in DNA: TGTGCCAGCAGTCCCCACGGACAGGTCGGTGAAGCTTTCTTT.

The gene calls are TRBV2 and TRBJ2-3; D may be TRBD2 (6 bases). Germline CDR1 SNHLY, CDR2 FYNNEI. Deletions cut 2 bases from V and 3 bases from J, with 12 bases between. The CDR3 covers 15 residues. Here the CDR3 DNA reads TGTGCCAGCAGTGAACCGGGAGCCGTGACAGATACGCAGTATTTT. This translates into CASSEPGAVTDTQYF.

This chain links TRBV6-5 with TRBJ2-7; TRBD1 matches 10 bases. Germline V CDR1 and CDR2: MNHEY, SVGAGI. The trim removed 5 bases at V and 3 bases at J, leaving 4 bases unmatched. The CDR3 covers 14 residues. The CDR3 sequence: CASSRQGAGYEQYF. The CDR3 DNA reads TGTGCCAGCAGTCGACAGGGGGCTGGCTACGAGCAGTACTTC.

The chain uses TRBV19 and TRBJ1-3, with D uncertain. Germline assignment: CDR1 LNHDA and CDR2 SQIVND (reference sequence). There are 14 residues in the CDR3. Trimming shortened V by 4 bases and J by 0 bases, and 7 bases separated the two germline ends. The CDR3 loop is CASSTRDSGNTIYF. The CDR3 nucleotides are TGTGCCAGTAGTACGAGGGACTCTGGAAACACCATATATTTT.

The rearrangement uses TRBV10-3 and TRBJ2-3; D gene uncertain. The V end was cut by 6 bases, the J end by 1 base, with 8 bases between. The CDR3 runs to 13 residues. Germline lookup yields CDR1 ENHRY and CDR2 SYGVKD. As DNA, the CDR3 is TGTGCCATCAGGGAGAGTCGCACAGATACGCAGTATTTT. Translating gives CAIRESRTDTQYF.

V and J are TRBV6-1 and TRBJ1-4, with D unclear. Deletions cut 6 bases from V and 8 bases from J, with 13 bases between. CDR3 length equals 13 residues. Germline V CDR1 and CDR2: MNHNS, SASEGT. The CDR3 bases are TGTGCCAGCAGCCCCACATATCGGGAAAAACTGTTTTTT. It specifies CASSPTYREKLFF.

Remarks on this clone: Other DNA sequences of this sample code for an identical CDR3. V usage is TRBV10-3 and J usage is TRBJ2-5; TRBD2 agrees at 9 bases. The CDR3 is 13 residues long. Germline V gives CDR1 ENHRY, CDR2 SYGVKD. V lost 4 bases, J lost 5 bases, and 2 bases stayed unmatched. The CDR3 sequence: CAISGLAGETQYF. In DNA, the CDR3 is TGTGCCATCAGTGGCCTAGCGGGGGAGACCCAGTACTTC.

The chain employs TRBV6-8 and TRBJ2-2; D may be TRBD1 or TRBD2 (7 bases each). The CDR3 spans 17 residues. The germline V gene encodes CDR1 MNHGY and CDR2 SAAAGT. The V and J ends lost 4 bases and 6 bases respectively, with 21 bases between them. The CDR3 DNA reads as TGTGCCAGCAGTTCCCGGGGAGGGGGCGATGTGGCCGGGGAGCTGTTTTTT. Residues: CASSSRGGGDVAGELFF.

The count of this clone is one. This sequence joins TRBV2 and TRBJ2-7; TRBD2 aligns across 8 bases. Trimming at V came to 7 bases and at J to 6 bases, leaving 11 bases not matched to a gene. CDR3 length equals 14 residues. Germline CDR1 and CDR2: SNHLY and FYNNEI. The CDR3 DNA reads as TGTGCCAGCACAAGCGGTAGCGGGACCGGCGAGCAGTACTTC. Protein product: CASTSGSGTGEQYF.

V gene TRBV7-9 combines with J gene TRBJ2-3; D is uncertain. The germline V gene has CDR1 SEHNR and CDR2 FQNEAQ (reference sequence). Trimming removed 5 bases from V and 4 bases from J, with 19 bases in between. The CDR3 is 16 residues long. CDR3 in amino acids: CASSPSRAQDSDTQYF. Here the CDR3 DNA reads TGTGCCAGCAGCCCATCCCGGGCCCAAGACTCAGATACGCAGTATTTT.

This clone was seen a few times. This chain joins TRBV29-1 and TRBJ1-5, with a weak D call TRBD1 (5 bases). Germline CDR1 is SQVTM and CDR2 is ANQGSEA. Trimming stripped 7 bases from V and 3 bases from J, with 16 bases between. The CDR3 spans 14 residues. The CDR3 reads CSALESGLNQPQHF. CDR3 in DNA: TGCAGCGCCCTCGAATCAGGGCTCAATCAGCCCCAGCATTTT. Full variable domain (remainder filled in from reference TRBV29-1 and TRBJ1-5): SAVISQKPSRDICQRGTSLTIQCQVDSQVTMMFWYRQQPGQSLTLIATANQGSEATYESGFVIDKFPISRPNLTFSTLTVSNMSPEDSSIYLCSALESGLNQPQHFGDGTRLSIL.

This clone was detected once. The rearrangement links TRBV6-5 to TRBJ2-7; TRBD2 matches 10 bases. Germline loops: CDR1 MNHEY, CDR2 SVGAGI. The trim removed 2 bases at V and 5 bases at J, leaving 9 bases unmatched. The CDR3 has 16 amino acids. The CDR3 protein is CASSYRASGSLNEQYF. The CDR3 nucleotides are TGTGCCAGCAGTTACAGGGCTAGCGGGAGTTTGAACGAGCAGTACTTC.

This clone was detected a few times. The chain has TRBV30 and TRBJ1-5, with D tentatively TRBD1 (5 bases). Trimming took 5 bases from V and 6 from J, leaving 14 bases between them. This CDR3 has 13 amino acids. CDR1 is GTSNPN, CDR2 SVGIG, per germline (reference sequence). Written as DNA, the CDR3 is TGTGCCTGGGCAGGAACGACAGTTCAGCCCCAGCATTTT. Protein product: CAWAGTTVQPQHF.

The chain carries TRBV7-3 and TRBJ1-2; 8 bases are a match to TRBD1. Trimming took 0 bases from V and 8 from J; bases not matched to a gene: 8. The CDR3 length is 15 residues. Per the germline V gene, CDR1 is SGHTA and CDR2 is FQGTGA. DNA for the CDR3: TGTGCCAGCAGCTTAACGACAGGGGATAGTCGCGGCTACACCTTC. This translates into CASSLTTGDSRGYTF.

The rearrangement uses TRBV19 and TRBJ1-1; 9 positions agree with TRBD1. With V trimmed by 3 bases and J by 6 bases, 8 bases remained unmatched. Germline V gene lookup returns CDR1 LNHDA and CDR2 SQIVND (reference sequence). The CDR3 covers 15 residues. CDR3 DNA sequence: TGTGCCAGTAGTATGAACAGGGGGCGAGGAGCTGAAGCTTTCTTT. This gives the protein CASSMNRGRGAEAFF.

The V and J genes are TRBV2 and TRBJ1-6, with a possible D match to TRBD1 (5 bases). The V gene lost 6 bases and the J gene lost 16 bases, with 13 bases spanning the gap. Germline-derived CDR1 and CDR2 are SNHLY and FYNNEI. The CDR3 is 11 amino acids. CDR3 coding DNA: TGTGCCAGCAGGGACGGGGGGGTACTCCACTTT. Translated, it gives CASRDGGVLHF.

This chain joins TRBV5-4 and TRBJ2-1; D uncertain. Trimming stripped 0 bases from V and 4 bases from J, with 8 bases between. The CDR3 consists of 14 residues. Germline V CDR1 and CDR2: SGHNT, YYREEE (reference sequence). The CDR3 coding sequence is TGTGCCAGCAGCTTGGGTCTAATTTACAATGAGCAGTTCTTC. Translation gives CASSLGLIYNEQFF.

The V call is TRBV7-6, the J call TRBJ2-1; 7 bases are a match to TRBD2. The V gene's germline CDR1 is SGHVS and CDR2 FNYEAQ. V was clipped by 5 bases and J by 8 bases; unmatched bases: 15. The CDR3 sequence is 16 residues long. DNA for the CDR3: TGTGCCAGCAGCCCTGTGTGGGGGGGAGGGTCGGATGAGCAGTTCTTC. Its protein product is CASSPVWGGGSDEQFF.

The V and J genes are TRBV11-3 and TRBJ2-1, with D maybe TRBD2 (7 bases). Germline lookup yields CDR1 SGHNT and CDR2 YENEEA. This CDR3 has 15 residues. Trimming removed 5 bases from V and 0 bases from J, with 11 bases in between. This CDR3 reads CASSPGGRSYNEQFF. For the CDR3, the DNA is TGTGCCAGCAGCCCCGGGGGGCGCTCCTACAATGAGCAGTTCTTC. Supplemented by reference TRBV11-3 and TRBJ2-1, the full variable domain reads EAGVVQSPRYKIIEKKQPVAFWCNPISGHNTLYWYLQNLGQGPELLIRYENEEAVDDSQLPKDRFSAERLKGVDSTLKIQPAELGDSAVYLCASSPGGRSYNEQFFGPGTRLTVL.

The chain combines TRBV28 with TRBJ2-1; D not certain. This CDR3 region has 14 residues. The V end was cut by 6 bases, the J end by 8 bases, with 17 bases between. Per germline, CDR1 MDHEN and CDR2 SYDVKM. The CDR3 loop reads CASRTPGFKDEQFF. CDR3 in DNA: TGTGCCAGCAGGACACCGGGCTTCAAAGATGAGCAGTTCTTC.

The chain uses TRBV12-5 and TRBJ1-1; D call uncertain. The CDR3 loop spans 17 amino acids. V gave up 0 bases and J gave up 1 base, with 15 bases separating them. The V gene's germline CDR1 is LGHNT and CDR2 FRNRAP. The CDR3 DNA reads as TGTGCTAGTGGTTTGGTACTTGGTCGGGAATCGAACACTGAAGCTTTCTTT. Encoded protein: CASGLVLGRESNTEAFF.

The CDR3 loop reads CASSNSGQGPFTNNSPLHF. For the CDR3, the DNA is TGTGCCAGTAGTAACTCGGGACAGGGTCCGTTTACTAATAATTCACCCCTCCACTTT. The V and J genes are TRBV19 and TRBJ1-6; 9 positions agree with TRBD1. The CDR3 has 19 amino acids. Unmatched junction bases numbered 15, after V lost 4 bases and J lost 5 bases. Germline CDR1 reads LNHDA; CDR2 reads SQIVND (reference sequence).

Points on this clone: Other nucleotide sequences in the sample specify the same CDR3. The chain has TRBV11-2 and TRBJ2-2; D is uncertain. CDR1 is SGHAT, CDR2 FQNNGV, per germline. Trimming took off 0 bases at V and 4 bases at J, with 6 bases between the two ends. The CDR3 is made up of 14 amino acids. Here the CDR3 reads CASSLDRATGELFF. CDR3 DNA sequence: TGTGCCAGCAGCTTAGACCGGGCCACCGGGGAGCTGTTTTTT.

The table lists this clone with a count of one. The J gene is TRBJ2-2, the V gene TRBV7-9; tentative D call: TRBD1 (5 bases). Germline-derived CDR1 and CDR2 are SEHNR and FQNEAQ (reference sequence). Trimming took 2 bases from V and 5 from J, leaving 9 bases between them. The CDR3 sequence is 14 residues long. The CDR3 DNA follows: TGTGCCAGCAGCTTAAACAGGCCTACCGGGGAGCTGTTTTTT. It codes for CASSLNRPTGELFF.

The chain recombines TRBV6-1 with TRBJ2-1; D might be TRBD2 (6 bases). V lost 7 bases and J 15 bases, leaving 19 bases between the germline ends. The CDR3 has 12 residues. The germline V gene has CDR1 MNHNS and CDR2 SASEGT. The CDR3 DNA follows: TGTGCCAGCACCCCCGACCGGGAGAGGCGGTTCTTC. The encoded protein is CASTPDRERRFF.

The chain recombines TRBV28 with TRBJ1-4, with D perhaps matching TRBD1 (5 bases). The germline V and J ends were trimmed by 6 bases and 7 bases, with 18 bases remaining between them. This CDR3 has 15 amino acids. From germline, CDR1 is MDHEN and CDR2 SYDVKM. The CDR3, as DNA: TGTGCCAGCAGCGCCGCCTTGGGGGTGGGTGAAAAACTGTTTTTT. It encodes CASSAALGVGEKLFF.

The chain has TRBV7-2 and TRBJ1-2, with D possibly TRBD1 on 5 matching bases. This CDR3 comprises 14 residues. CDR1 and CDR2 (germline): SGHTA, FQGNSA. Trimming cost V 6 bases and J 4 bases, with 15 bases left between them. The CDR3 reads CASRRVVGAYGYTF. The CDR3 bases are TGTGCCAGCAGAAGGGTGGTTGGGGCCTATGGCTACACCTTC. The whole variable domain, filled in from reference TRBV7-2 and TRBJ1-2, reads GAGVSQSPSNKVTEKGKDVELRCDPISGHTALYWYRQSLGQGLEFLIYFQGNSAPDKSGLPSDRFSAERTGGSVSTLTIQRTQQEDSAVYLCASRRVVGAYGYTFGSGTRLTVV.

This chain uses TRBV2 with TRBJ2-3; D unresolved. V lost 4 bases to trimming and J lost 4 bases, with 12 bases between them. The CDR3 has 14 amino acids. CDR1 is SNHLY, CDR2 FYNNEI, per germline. This chain's CDR3 is CASSVATQADTQYF. The CDR3 DNA is TGTGCCAGCAGTGTTGCGACTCAAGCAGATACGCAGTATTTT.

The J gene is TRBJ2-1, the V gene TRBV28, with 7 bases lining up with TRBD1. Germline V gene data show CDR1 as MDHEN and CDR2 as SYDVKM. With 5 bases clipped from V and 6 bases from J, the junction kept 4 bases outside the gene matches. The CDR3 extends over 13 amino acids. The CDR3 DNA follows: TGTGCCAGCAGTACAGGGACAGCCAATGAGCAGTTCTTC. It codes for CASSTGTANEQFF.

The genes are TRBV28 and TRBJ1-1; 7 bases fit TRBD1. The CDR3 has 15 amino acids. J gave up 1 base and V 6 bases, and 8 bases lay outside the gene matches. The V gene's germline CDR1 is MDHEN and CDR2 SYDVKM. CDR3 region: CASSHGTASNTEAFF. The CDR3 bases are TGTGCCAGCAGCCATGGGACAGCTTCGAACACTGAAGCTTTCTTT.